Here is one T cell receptor (beta chain) with its context. The data are from a study of shared clonotypes between healthy human individuals. Whole-study context: Plates per donor: three CD4 naive, three CD4 memory, two CD8 naive, one CD8 memory.

It was at deep level that the assay was run. Profiling relied on immunoSEQ multiplex PCR, and the TCRdb table lists in-frame clones only, not all of them. This sample yields 2 million to 2.5 million clones, of which more than 80% are seen a single time; 0.35% to 0.45% belongs to the top ten. Adult donors, all healthy and HIV-negative, had no recent acute infections or vaccinations. What was sequenced was naive CD4+ T cells from PBMCs. Subset given: CD45RA+ positively selected. This clonotype originated in a man aged 18 to 29 in good health. Some clones in this sample may be carry-over from other donors' samples.

CDR3 in DNA: TGTGCCAGCAGCTCTCCCCTAGCGGGAGGGGATGAGCAGTTCTTC. Its translation is CASSSPLAGGDEQFF. V and J are TRBV7-3 and TRBJ2-1; 12 bases match TRBD2. The V and J ends lost 4 bases and 8 bases, in that order; junction bases with no gene match: 6. The CDR3 sequence is 15 residues long. The germline V gene encodes CDR1 SGHTA and CDR2 FQGTGA.